The clone carrying this TCR beta chain was recorded a few times. Antigen specificity is unknown. In TCRdb, the 5' RACE reads were re-called with MiXCR into one record per CDR3 protein. The sample lists about 800,000 distinct CDR3 sequences; roughly 12% were seen once. The data originate from a study of CD8 T cells in ankylosing spondylitis. Study-wide findings and caveats: Within ankylosing spondylitis blood, a TCR beta motif made up of eight highly homologous variants appeared to be characteristic.

Germline V gene data show CDR1 as SGDLS and CDR2 as YYNGEE. The CDR3 sequence is 14 residues long. V was pared by 3 bases and J by 4 bases, with 5 bases of the junction left unmatched. V usage is TRBV9 and J usage is TRBJ1-2; 8 bases map to TRBD1. The sequenced sample consisted of blood, either unsorted or a sorted T cell fraction (not recorded which). The clonotype was recovered from a male donor with ankylosing spondylitis. The CDR3 sequence: CASSATGTGYGYTF. The CDR3 DNA sequence: TGTGCCAGCAGCGCGACCGGGACAGGCTATGGCTACACCTTC.